Reported below is one TCR beta chain. The data belong to a study of blood T cells in healthy people across ages. Germline CDR1 and CDR2: MNHNS and SASEGT. V lost 0 bases, J lost 9 bases, and 15 bases lay in between. The CDR3 is made up of 14 amino acids. A second PCR of roughly 7 to 11 cycles used a sample-barcoded 5' primer and a J-beta primer mix. The study obtained at least 3 million CDR3-containing paired-end reads from every sample. TCRdb reprocessed the 5' RACE reads via MiXCR and lists one record per CDR3 protein. Counted here are fewer than 2,000,000 distinct CDR3 sequences, about 39% occurring once; the ten biggest clones make up 20% to 25%.

The sequencing input was blood. This TCR was recovered from a human donor in good health. The chain has TRBV6-1 and TRBJ2-7; D remains ambiguous. CDR3 DNA sequence: TGTGCCAGCAGTGAAGCGATAAGTAGACCCGGGCAGTACTTC. Its protein is CASSEAISRPGQYF.